Below, 23 T cell receptor beta chains from the same sample are listed, as sequenced in a study of blood T cell repertoires in COVID-19. The data were produced by immunoSEQ multiplex PCR, yet TCRdb's version contains in-frame clones alone and is incomplete. The data show about 72,000 clones, about 80% seen once. Sequencing was done on a sample of peripheral blood. These receptors were taken from a human donor in a cohort sampled during active COVID-19.

The chain couples TRBV19 to TRBJ2-7, with TRBD2 matching over 8 bases. Germline CDR1 reads LNHDA; CDR2 reads SQIVND (reference sequence). The CDR3 runs to 15 residues. V shed 5 bases, J shed 0 bases, and the junction held 6 bases outside the gene matches. Here the CDR3 DNA reads TGTGCCAGTAGTCTGGGACTAGGTCGCTCCTACGAGCAGTACTTC. Translating gives CASSLGLGRSYEQYF.

This clone was counted between two and nine times. V and J are TRBV19 and TRBJ1-5; no definite D call. Deletions cut 2 bases from V and 2 bases from J, with 13 bases between. Germline loops: CDR1 LNHDA, CDR2 SQIVND (reference sequence). The CDR3 has 16 residues. This CDR3 is CASSIWEAGGNQPQHF. The CDR3 DNA follows: TGTGCCAGTAGTATATGGGAAGCCGGGGGCAATCAGCCCCAGCATTTT.

The rearrangement joins TRBV5-6 to TRBJ1-6; D remains unclear. V was pared by 4 bases and J by 7 bases, with 9 bases between. The germline gives CDR1 SGHDT, CDR2 YYEEEE. The length of the CDR3 is 13 residues. The CDR3 is CASSGGVNSPLHF. CDR3 DNA sequence: TGTGCCAGCAGCGGCGGCGTAAATTCACCCCTCCACTTT. The whole variable domain, remainder taken from reference TRBV5-6 and TRBJ1-6, is DAGVTQSPTHLIKTRGQQVTLRCSPKSGHDTVSWYQQALGQGPQFIFQYYEEEERQRGNFPDRFSGHQFPNYSSELNVNALLLGDSALYLCASSGGVNSPLHFGNGTRLTVT.

The chain recombines TRBV7-9 with TRBJ2-7; 9 positions agree with TRBD1. From germline, CDR1 is SEHNR and CDR2 FQNEAQ (reference sequence). With V trimmed by 0 bases and J by 3 bases, 6 bases remained unmatched. This CDR3 spans 16 amino acids. This chain's CDR3 is CASSLAPGTGNYEQYF. DNA of the CDR3: TGTGCCAGCAGCTTAGCGCCCGGGACAGGGAACTACGAGCAGTACTTC.

This clone was counted a few times. V and J are TRBV19 and TRBJ1-2; possibly TRBD1 for D (5 bases). Trimming removed 5 bases at V and 5 bases at J, with 18 bases between. This CDR3 has 15 residues. Germline CDR1 LNHDA, CDR2 SQIVND (reference sequence). The CDR3 DNA sequence: TGTGCCAGTAGTTGGAGGGGTGTGCCGGGATATGGCTACACCTTC. It codes for CASSWRGVPGYGYTF.

This clone has more than one count but fewer than ten. This chain uses TRBV29-1 with TRBJ1-2; 7 bases align to TRBD1. CDR3 length equals 16 residues. With 4 bases clipped from V and 5 bases from J, the junction kept 16 bases outside the gene matches. Germline V gene data show CDR1 as SQVTM and CDR2 as ANQGSEA. The CDR3 nucleotides are TGCAGCGTTGTCCCGGTGAAAAGGGGGCATCGGTATGGCTACACCTTC. Translation: CSVVPVKRGHRYGYTF.

The rearrangement links TRBV6-2 or TRBV6-3 to TRBJ1-5; TRBD1 agrees at 8 bases. The trim removed 5 bases at V and 0 bases at J, leaving 12 bases unmatched. Germline CDR1 and CDR2: MNHEY and SVGEGT. CDR3 size: 18 residues. CDR3 amino acids: CASSKRQGSMGSNQPQHF. Written as DNA, the CDR3 is TGTGCCAGCAGTAAACGACAGGGGAGTATGGGTAGCAATCAGCCCCAGCATTTT.

This clone was observed a handful of times. The V gene is TRBV6-5, the J gene TRBJ2-7, with TRBD1 identical over 7 bases. The germline V gene encodes CDR1 MNHEY and CDR2 SVGAGI. CDR3 size: 12 residues. With V trimmed by 6 bases and J by 7 bases, 6 bases remained unmatched. The CDR3 DNA reads as TGTGCCAGCAGCCAGACAGGGCGGGAGCAGTACTTC. Translated, it gives CASSQTGREQYF.

This clone was counted a single time. The chain recombines TRBV6-1 with TRBJ1-2; maybe TRBD1 (5 bases). This CDR3 has 13 amino acids. The germline gives CDR1 MNHNS, CDR2 SASEGT. V was trimmed by 1 base and J by 2 bases, leaving 5 bases between them. The CDR3 spells CASSEGQNYGYTF. Here the CDR3 DNA reads TGTGCCAGCAGTGAAGGACAGAACTATGGCTACACCTTC.

V is TRBV7-9 and J is TRBJ1-1; D is possibly TRBD1 (5 bases). In germline, CDR1 is SEHNR, CDR2 FQNEAQ (reference sequence). The V end lost 4 bases, the J end lost 5 bases, and 17 bases lay between the germline ends. CDR3 length: 15 amino acids. CDR3 amino acids: CASSSPTGVSTEAFF. The CDR3 DNA reads TGTGCCAGCAGCTCCCCGACGGGGGTCTCGACTGAAGCTTTCTTT.

The chain links TRBV27 to TRBJ2-7; 15 nucleotides align to TRBD2. The V segment lost 5 bases and the J segment 1 base; nucleotides outside the gene matches: 9. Germline V gene sequence: CDR1 MNHEY, CDR2 SMNVEV (reference sequence). The CDR3 has 18 amino acids. CDR3: CASSPGTSGGSQSYEQYF. The CDR3 coding sequence is TGTGCCAGCAGTCCCGGGACTAGCGGGGGGTCTCAATCCTACGAGCAGTACTTC.

The chain has TRBV7-2 and TRBJ1-3; TRBD1 might be the D (6 bases). The V and J ends lost 5 bases and 8 bases respectively, with 16 bases between them. Germline-derived CDR1 and CDR2 are SGHTA and FQGNSA. The CDR3 contains 14 residues. The CDR3 loop reads CASSPETGRDTIYF. For the CDR3, the DNA is TGTGCCAGCAGCCCGGAGACAGGACGGGACACCATATATTTT.

The genes are TRBV3-1 (or the pseudogene TRBV3-2) and TRBJ2-7; D might be TRBD2 (5 bases). V was trimmed by 4 bases and J by 3 bases, leaving 13 bases between them. Germline values: CDR1 LGHDT, CDR2 YNNKEL (reference sequence). The CDR3 runs 14 residues. CDR3 residues: CASSPEGNGYEQYF. CDR3 bases: TGTGCCAGCAGCCCCGAGGGTAACGGCTACGAGCAGTACTTC.

The V gene is TRBV6-6, the J gene TRBJ2-5; 10 bases are a match to TRBD2. Germline V gives CDR1 MNHNY, CDR2 SVGAGI (reference sequence). Trimming cost V 4 bases and J 6 bases; bases outside gene matches: 11. The CDR3 loop spans 16 amino acids. CDR3 sequence (DNA): TGTGCCAGCAGTTCACCCCGGACTAGCGGTTGGCAGACCCAGTACTTC. Encoded protein: CASSSPRTSGWQTQYF.

The J gene is TRBJ2-6, the V gene TRBV7-3; 11 bases align to TRBD1. The trim removed 8 bases at V and 2 bases at J, leaving 8 bases unmatched. CDR1 is SGHTA and CDR2 is FQGTGA in the germline V gene. CDR3 length: 17 residues. The CDR3 DNA sequence: TGTGCCAGCCAACCGGGACAGGGGGTAGCTGGGGCCAACGTCCTGACTTTC. Translated: CASQPGQGVAGANVLTF.

The chain combines TRBV6-5 with TRBJ1-4; maybe TRBD1 (5 bases). The CDR3 has 13 residues. From germline, CDR1 is MNHEY and CDR2 SVGAGI. V gave up 9 bases and J gave up 8 bases, with 16 bases separating them. The CDR3 bases are TGTGCCAGAGGGAGGGTACGGGGGGAAAAACTGTTTTTT. Its protein product is CARGRVRGEKLFF.

V is TRBV5-5 and J is TRBJ2-1, with 8 bases identical to TRBD1. V lost 4 bases to trimming and J lost 5 bases; unmatched junction nucleotides: 14. Germline V gene sequence: CDR1 SGHKS, CDR2 YYEKEE (reference sequence). CDR3 length equals 17 residues. The CDR3 bases are TGTGCCAGCAGCACGTGGACAGGGCAGGTTTTCAACAATGAGCAGTTCTTC. It encodes CASSTWTGQVFNNEQFF.

V gene TRBV11-2 combines with J gene TRBJ2-3; 14 bases align to TRBD2. Germline V gene lookup returns CDR1 SGHAT and CDR2 FQNNGV. The CDR3 is 17 amino acids. V lost 3 bases and J lost 3; bases outside the gene matches: 5. The CDR3 DNA reads as TGTGCCAGCAGCTTCCCGACTAGCGGGGGGGCAACAGATACGCAGTATTTT. Residues: CASSFPTSGGATDTQYF.

The rearrangement uses TRBV7-2 and TRBJ1-3, with D possibly being TRBD1 (6 bases). The CDR3 length is 15 residues. V dropped 0 bases and J dropped 5 bases, with 11 bases sitting between them. Germline CDR1 is SGHTA and CDR2 is FQGNSA. This chain's CDR3 is CASSLAHTGRNTIYF. CDR3 sequence (DNA): TGTGCCAGCAGCTTAGCCCATACAGGGAGAAACACCATATATTTT.

This clone was detected once. The chain uses TRBV5-1 and TRBJ2-7; 9 bases agree with TRBD1. CDR1 and CDR2 from the germline V gene are SGHRS and YFSETQ. Unmatched junction bases numbered 3, after V lost 2 bases and J lost 6 bases. The length of the CDR3 is 13 residues. In DNA form, the CDR3 reads TGCGCCAGCAGCTTTGGACAGGGGAGCGAGCAGTACTTC. Translated: CASSFGQGSEQYF.

Of note for this clone: Its ends do not fully match the called genes, so a read error is possible. The same CDR3 is also encoded by other DNA sequences in this sample. The gene calls are TRBV5-1 and TRBJ1-6, with 8 nucleotides matching TRBD1. The germline V gene has CDR1 SGHRS and CDR2 YFSETQ. This CDR3 is built from 14 residues. This chain's CDR3 is CASSQDRDDSPLHF. CDR3 DNA sequence: TGCGCCAGCAGCCAGGACAGGGACGATTCACCCCTCCATTTT.

The chain uses TRBV2 and TRBJ2-5, with 7 bases aligning to TRBD2. From germline, CDR1 is SNHLY and CDR2 FYNNEI. The CDR3 spans 15 residues. V lost 4 bases to trimming and J lost 5 bases; unmatched junction nucleotides: 10. The CDR3 sequence is CASSAPTGGAETQYF. DNA for the CDR3: TGTGCCAGCAGTGCTCCCACGGGAGGAGCGGAGACCCAGTACTTC.

The chain recombines TRBV10-3 with TRBJ1-2; 7 positions agree with TRBD1. After removal of 8 bases from V and 3 bases from J, the junction contained 3 bases not matched to a gene. The CDR3 length is 12 residues. The germline gives CDR1 ENHRY, CDR2 SYGVKD. CDR3: CAIRDSYYGYTF. CDR3 in DNA: TGTGCCATCCGGGACAGTTACTATGGCTACACCTTC.